The next 21 T cell receptor beta chains were all read from a single sample in a study of OX40 agonist ivuxolimab in advanced cancers. This table comes from immunoSEQ multiplex PCR, and its TCRdb copy is limited to in-frame clones, with some not included. The repertoire holds 65,000 to 85,000 clones, with 80% to 90% as singletons. Specimen: CD4+ or CD8+ T cells sorted from blood, collected in a trial of the OX40 agonist ivuxolimab. The source of these receptors is an adult with an advanced solid tumor such as melanoma, head and neck, liver or kidney cancer.

A single count supports this clone. V gene TRBV6-6 combines with J gene TRBJ2-5, with 7 bases identical to TRBD1. The J call is uncertain, as TRBJ2-7 better fits the DNA end. This CDR3 spans 13 amino acids. The V gene's germline CDR1 is MNHNY and CDR2 SVGAGI (reference sequence). CDR3 DNA: TGTGCCAGCAGTTTCGGAGACAGGGCCGAGCAGTACTTC. Its translation: CASSFGDRAEQYF.

V is TRBV7-9 and J is TRBJ1-2, with no clear D. Trimming shortened V by 0 bases and J by 8 bases, and 16 bases separated the two germline ends. The CDR3 runs to 15 residues. CDR1 is SEHNR, CDR2 FQNEAQ, per germline (reference sequence). DNA for the CDR3: TGTGCCAGCAGCTTAGCGGGCCGATTCCCGGCCGGCTACACCTTC. It encodes CASSLAGRFPAGYTF.

The J gene is TRBJ2-7, the V gene TRBV7-9; TRBD2 is a possible D gene (5 bases). Germline V gives CDR1 SEHNR, CDR2 FQNEAQ (reference sequence). V lost 5 bases and J lost 0, with 11 bases in between. The CDR3 spans 14 residues. The CDR3 sequence is CASSGLVSSYEQYF. CDR3 nucleotides: TGTGCCAGCAGCGGACTCGTCAGCTCCTACGAGCAGTACTTC.

This clone was seen a few times. The gene calls are TRBV7-2 and TRBJ1-5; tentative D call: TRBD1 (6 bases). CDR3 length: 15 amino acids. Germline assignment: CDR1 SGHTA and CDR2 FQGNSA. V was cut by 7 bases and J by 3 bases, with 16 bases left in between. The CDR3 DNA is TGTGCCAGCAAGGGGGGAGCGGGGGTCAATCAGCCCCAGCATTTT. Translated, it gives CASKGGAGVNQPQHF.

This clone was seen once. The DNA of the CDR3 is TGTGCCAGCAGCCAACGGGACACCTACTCTGGAAACACCATATATTTT. Its translation is CASSQRDTYSGNTIYF. The chain has TRBV16 and TRBJ1-3, with D perhaps TRBD1 (6 bases). Germline loops: CDR1 KGHSY, CDR2 FQNENV. Trimming cost V 2 bases and J 0 bases, with 11 bases left between them. This CDR3 comprises 16 residues.

The chain joins TRBV6-1 to TRBJ2-3, with TRBD2 matching over 10 bases. J was trimmed by 2 bases and V by 2 bases; bases with no gene match: 1. The CDR3 covers 15 residues. CDR1 and CDR2 (germline): MNHNS, SASEGT. The CDR3, as DNA: TGTGCCAGCAGTGAACTAGCGGGGGCCACAGATACGCAGTATTTT. It encodes CASSELAGATDTQYF.

The chain links TRBV6-1 to TRBJ1-2; possible D gene TRBD1, 6 bases. V lost 3 bases, J lost 7 bases, and 18 bases lay in between. There are 15 residues in the CDR3. CDR1 MNHNS and CDR2 SASEGT come from the germline V gene. For the CDR3, the DNA is TGTGCCAGCAGTGAGTTGGGGGCGCTGGGTACTGGCTACACCTTC. Its translation is CASSELGALGTGYTF.

The CDR3 sequence is CASSLPRTGRSGNTIYF. CDR3 in DNA: TGTGCCAGCAGTTTACCCAGGACAGGGAGGTCCGGAAACACCATATATTTT. This rearrangement joins TRBV28 to TRBJ1-3; TRBD1 agrees at 8 bases. Trimming took 2 bases from V and 4 from J; bases not matched to a gene: 10. The germline V gene has CDR1 MDHEN and CDR2 SYDVKM. This CDR3 region has 17 residues.

The chain recombines TRBV4-1 with TRBJ2-2, with D unclear. Per the germline V gene, CDR1 is MGHRA and CDR2 is YSYEKL. This CDR3 region has 17 residues. V was clipped by 1 base and J by 6 bases, with 18 bases between them. In DNA, the CDR3 is TGCGCCAGCAGCCAAGTAGTAGTATCCGAGTGGGCCGGGGAGCTGTTTTTT. Protein sequence: CASSQVVVSEWAGELFF.

This sequence joins TRBV6-5 and TRBJ2-5, with D perhaps matching TRBD1 (5 bases). The CDR3 runs 15 residues. Germline-derived CDR1 and CDR2 are MNHEY and SVGAGI. Trimming took 6 bases from V and 5 from J, leaving 19 bases between them. The CDR3: CASRRTITGMETQYF. Here the CDR3 DNA reads TGTGCCAGCAGGCGCACCATAACAGGAATGGAGACCCAGTACTTC.

The chain carries TRBV14 and TRBJ1-6; D is undetermined. V was clipped by 3 bases and J by 0 bases, with 6 bases between them. The CDR3 covers 15 residues. Per germline, CDR1 SGHDN and CDR2 FVKESK. CDR3 nucleotides: TGTGCCAGCAGCCAGGCGAGCTCCTATAATTCACCCCTCCACTTT. Amino acids: CASSQASSYNSPLHF.

The chain has TRBV5-6 and TRBJ1-5; D is possibly TRBD1 (5 bases). The CDR3 runs to 12 residues. Germline V gives CDR1 SGHDT, CDR2 YYEEEE. Deletions cut 3 bases from V and 10 bases from J, with 11 bases between. The CDR3, as DNA: TGTGCCAGCAGCTATTCAGGGTATCCCCAGCATTTT. Protein sequence: CASSYSGYPQHF.

The rearrangement links TRBV5-1 to TRBJ2-5, with a tentative D call TRBD1 (6 bases). The CDR3 contains 15 residues. Germline V gene data show CDR1 as SGHRS and CDR2 as YFSETQ. The V gene lost 0 bases and the J gene lost 2 bases, with 11 bases spanning the gap. The CDR3 reads CASSLAGTLQETQYF. CDR3 bases: TGCGCCAGCAGCTTGGCCGGGACACTTCAAGAGACCCAGTACTTC.

This clone was seen only once. This chain joins TRBV30 and TRBJ2-1; maybe TRBD2 (5 bases). The CDR3 contains 16 residues. V lost 3 bases and J 3 bases, leaving 18 bases between the germline ends. Germline V gives CDR1 GTSNPN, CDR2 SVGIG (reference sequence). CDR3 residues: CAWRPPSLTIYNEQFF. CDR3 DNA sequence: TGTGCCTGGAGGCCACCTAGCTTGACGATCTACAATGAGCAGTTCTTC.

This chain joins TRBV19 and TRBJ1-5; tentative D call: TRBD1 (5 bases). Germline loops: CDR1 LNHDA, CDR2 SQIVND (reference sequence). The CDR3 spans 13 residues. V lost 5 bases and J 4 bases, leaving 9 bases between the germline ends. The CDR3 DNA sequence: TGTGCCAGTAGTCCACAGGTAAATCAGCCCCAGCATTTT. This translates into CASSPQVNQPQHF.

In DNA, the CDR3 is TGTGCCAGCAGCTCCACAGGGGGCGCGAACACTGAAGCTTTCTTT. This codes for CASSSTGGANTEAFF. The gene calls are TRBV11-3 and TRBJ1-1; 9 bases agree with TRBD1. Unmatched junction bases numbered 4, after V lost 4 bases and J lost 1 base. The CDR3 sequence is 15 residues long. Per germline, CDR1 SGHNT and CDR2 YENEEA.

This chain uses TRBV30 with TRBJ1-5, with D tentatively TRBD1 (6 bases). Germline V CDR1 and CDR2: GTSNPN, SVGIG (reference sequence). V was cut by 3 bases and J by 6 bases, with 12 bases left in between. The CDR3 is made up of 13 amino acids. The CDR3 sequence is CAWSRGGGQPQHF. The CDR3 nucleotides are TGTGCCTGGAGCCGAGGGGGTGGTCAGCCCCAGCATTTT.

J is TRBJ2-7 and V is TRBV5-1, with 8 bases identical to TRBD1. The CDR3 runs to 15 residues. The trim removed 4 bases at V and 0 bases at J, leaving 6 bases unmatched. The germline CDR1 and CDR2 sequences are SGHRS and YFSETQ. Written as DNA, the CDR3 is TGCGCCAGCAGCCCGGGACAGGCCCGCTCCTACGAGCAGTACTTC. Its protein is CASSPGQARSYEQYF.

Comments on this clone: At the DNA level, this CDR3 is encoded by other sequences in the same sample as well. The chain carries TRBV28 and TRBJ2-7; D is unresolved. The V end lost 5 bases, the J end lost 7 bases, and 12 bases lay between the germline ends. The CDR3 has 12 amino acids. Germline-derived CDR1 and CDR2 are MDHEN and SYDVKM. CDR3 nucleotide sequence: TGTGCCAGCAGTCCCCCCGTCCGGGAGCAGTACTTC. Protein sequence: CASSPPVREQYF.

The chain employs TRBV10-3 and TRBJ2-6, with D unresolved. The CDR3 loop spans 15 amino acids. V lost 6 bases, J lost 0 bases, and 9 bases lay in between. Germline CDR1 is ENHRY and CDR2 is SYGVKD. The CDR3 loop reads CAISGRNSGANVLTF. The CDR3 DNA is TGTGCCATCAGCGGACGGAACTCTGGGGCCAACGTCCTGACTTTC.

Turning to this clone: Germline and junction disagree at one end, which may indicate a read error. This sequence joins TRBV29-1 and TRBJ2-7, with unresolved D. The CDR3 loop spans 14 amino acids. CDR1 is SQVTM and CDR2 is ANQGSEA in the germline V gene. This CDR3 reads CAVAQTGPPVEQYF. The CDR3, as DNA: TGTGCAGTCGCGCAAACGGGCCCCCCTGTAGAGCAGTACTTC.